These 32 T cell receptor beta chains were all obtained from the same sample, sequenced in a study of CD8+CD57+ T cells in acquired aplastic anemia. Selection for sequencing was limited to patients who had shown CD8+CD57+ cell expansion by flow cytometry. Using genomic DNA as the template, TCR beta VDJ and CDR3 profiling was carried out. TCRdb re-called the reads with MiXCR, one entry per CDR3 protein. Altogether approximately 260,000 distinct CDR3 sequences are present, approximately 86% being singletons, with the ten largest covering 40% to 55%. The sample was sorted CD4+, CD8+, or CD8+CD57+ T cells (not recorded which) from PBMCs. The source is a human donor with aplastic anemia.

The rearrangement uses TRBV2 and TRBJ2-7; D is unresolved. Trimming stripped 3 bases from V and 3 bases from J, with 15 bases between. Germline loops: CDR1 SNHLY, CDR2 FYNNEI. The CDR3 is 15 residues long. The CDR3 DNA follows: TGTGCCAGCAGTGAGCTAGAGCCAGATATCTACGAGCAGTACTTC. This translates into CASSELEPDIYEQYF. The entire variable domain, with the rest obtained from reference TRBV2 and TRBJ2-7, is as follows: EPEVTQTPSHQVTQMGQEVILRCVPISNHLYFYWYRQILGQKVEFLVSFYNNEISEKSEIFDDQFSVERPDGSNFTLKIRSTKLEDSAMYFCASSELEPDIYEQYFGPGTRLTVT.

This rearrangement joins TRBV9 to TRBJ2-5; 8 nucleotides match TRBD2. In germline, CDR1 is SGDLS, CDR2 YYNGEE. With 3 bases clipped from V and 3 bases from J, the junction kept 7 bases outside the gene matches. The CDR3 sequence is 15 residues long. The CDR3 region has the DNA TGTGCCAGCAGCGCTAGCGGGTCTTGGGAAGAGACCCAGTACTTC. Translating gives CASSASGSWEETQYF.

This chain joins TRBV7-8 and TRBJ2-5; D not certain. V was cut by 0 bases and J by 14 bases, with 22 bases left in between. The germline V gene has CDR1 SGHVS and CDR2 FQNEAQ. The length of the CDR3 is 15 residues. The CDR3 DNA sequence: TGTGCCAGCAGCTTAGCCGGCGGTACCGAAAAGAAGTATTACTTC. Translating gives CASSLAGGTEKKYYF.

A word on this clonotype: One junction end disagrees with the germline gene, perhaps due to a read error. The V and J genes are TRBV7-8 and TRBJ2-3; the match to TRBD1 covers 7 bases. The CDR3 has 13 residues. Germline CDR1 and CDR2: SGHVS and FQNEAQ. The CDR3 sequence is CASRFDPDGTAFF. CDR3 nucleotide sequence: TGTGCCAGCAGGTTTGATCCAGACGGGACAGCCTTTTTT. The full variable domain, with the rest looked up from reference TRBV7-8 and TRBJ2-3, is GAGVSQSPRYKVAKRGQDVALRCDPISGHVSLFWYQQALGQGPEFLTYFQNEAQLDKSGLPSDRFFAERPEGSVSTLKIQRTQQEDSAVYLCASRFDPDGTAFFGPGTRLTVL.

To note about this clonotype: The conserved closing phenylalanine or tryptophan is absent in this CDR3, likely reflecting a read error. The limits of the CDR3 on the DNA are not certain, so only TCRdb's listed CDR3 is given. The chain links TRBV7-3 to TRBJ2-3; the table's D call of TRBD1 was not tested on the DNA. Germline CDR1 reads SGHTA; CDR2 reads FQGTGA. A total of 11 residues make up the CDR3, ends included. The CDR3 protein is CASSSSDTGGI.

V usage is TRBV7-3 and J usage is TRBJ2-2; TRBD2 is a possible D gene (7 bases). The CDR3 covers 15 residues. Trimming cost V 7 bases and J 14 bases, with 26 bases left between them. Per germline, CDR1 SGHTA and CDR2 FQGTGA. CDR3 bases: TGTGCCAGCACAAGGGAGGGGGACGCGGTTGAACACCTGTTTTTT. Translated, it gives CASTREGDAVEHLFF.

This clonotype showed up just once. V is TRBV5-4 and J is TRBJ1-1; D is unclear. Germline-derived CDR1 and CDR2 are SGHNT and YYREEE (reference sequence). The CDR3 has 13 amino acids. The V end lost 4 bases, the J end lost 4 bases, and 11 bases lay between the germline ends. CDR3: CASSLLGVTEAFF. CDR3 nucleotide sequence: TGTGCCAGCAGCCTACTCGGGGTCACTGAAGCTTTCTTT. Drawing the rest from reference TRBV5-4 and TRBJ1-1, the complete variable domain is ETGVTQSPTHLIKTRGQQVTLRCSSQSGHNTVSWYQQALGQGPQFIFQYYREEENGRGNFPPRFSGLQFPNYSSELNVNALELDDSALYLCASSLLGVTEAFFGQGTRLTVV.

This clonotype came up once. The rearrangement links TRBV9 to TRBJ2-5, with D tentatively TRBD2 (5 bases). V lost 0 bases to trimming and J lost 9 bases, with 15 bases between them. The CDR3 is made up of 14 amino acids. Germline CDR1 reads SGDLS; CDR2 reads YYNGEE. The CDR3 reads CASSVGVDFSSQYF. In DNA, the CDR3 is TGTGCCAGCAGCGTAGGAGTGGACTTTTCCTCCCAGTACTTC. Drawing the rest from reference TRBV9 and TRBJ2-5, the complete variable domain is DSGVTQTPKHLITATGQRVTLRCSPRSGDLSVYWYQQSLDQGLQFLIQYYNGEERAKGNILERFSAQQFPDLHSELNLSSLELGDSALYFCASSVGVDFSSQYFGPGTRLLVL.

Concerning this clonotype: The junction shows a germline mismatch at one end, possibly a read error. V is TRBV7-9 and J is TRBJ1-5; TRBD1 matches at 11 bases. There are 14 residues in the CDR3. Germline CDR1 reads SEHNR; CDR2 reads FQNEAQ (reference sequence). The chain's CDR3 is CAGQGAWETQSHHF. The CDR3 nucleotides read TGTGCCGGACAGGGGGCCTGGGAGACCCAGTCCCACCATTTT.

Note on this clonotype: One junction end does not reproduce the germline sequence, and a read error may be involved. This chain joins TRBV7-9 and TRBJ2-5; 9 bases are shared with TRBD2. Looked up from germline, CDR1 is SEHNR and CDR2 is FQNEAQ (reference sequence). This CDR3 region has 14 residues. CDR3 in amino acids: CASSLGRGGTRDPF. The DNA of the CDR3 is TGTGCCAGCAGCTTGGGGCGGGGGGGAACAAGAGACCCATTC.

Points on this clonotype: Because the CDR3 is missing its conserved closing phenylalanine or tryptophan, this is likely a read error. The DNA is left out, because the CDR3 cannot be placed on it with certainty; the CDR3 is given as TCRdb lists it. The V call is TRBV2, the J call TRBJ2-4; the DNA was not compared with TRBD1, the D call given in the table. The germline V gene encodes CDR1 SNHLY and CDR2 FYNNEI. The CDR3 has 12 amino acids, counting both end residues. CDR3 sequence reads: CASGGAGNDTHY.

The CDR3 DNA is TGCAGTGCTAGCGGGGTCAGCTCCTACGAGCAGTACTTC. This sequence encodes CSASGVSSYEQYF. V is TRBV20-1 and J is TRBJ2-7, with D perhaps TRBD2 (5 bases). Germline V lookup: CDR1 DFQATT, CDR2 SNEGSKA (reference sequence). CDR3 size: 13 residues. Deletions cut 3 bases from V and 0 bases from J, with 9 bases between.

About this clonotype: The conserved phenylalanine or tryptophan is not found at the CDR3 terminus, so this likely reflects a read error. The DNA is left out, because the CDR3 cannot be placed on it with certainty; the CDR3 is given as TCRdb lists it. CDR3 sequence reads: CASLGRLKEKLFFGSG. This sequence joins TRBV2 and TRBJ1-2. Germline CDR1 is SNHLY and CDR2 is FYNNEI. Including both end residues, the CDR3 is 16 amino acids long.

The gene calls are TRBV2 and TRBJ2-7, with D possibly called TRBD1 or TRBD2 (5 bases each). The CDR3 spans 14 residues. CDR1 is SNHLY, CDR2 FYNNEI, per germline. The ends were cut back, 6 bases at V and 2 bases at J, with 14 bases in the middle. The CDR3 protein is CASRDRGPAYEQYV. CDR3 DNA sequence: TGTGCCAGCAGGGACCGGGGACCGGCCTACGAGCAGTACGTC.

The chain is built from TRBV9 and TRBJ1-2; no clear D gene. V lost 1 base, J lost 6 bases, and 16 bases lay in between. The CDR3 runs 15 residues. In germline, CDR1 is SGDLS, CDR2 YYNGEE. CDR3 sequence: CASSVHSEGMNGYTF. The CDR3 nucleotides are TGTGCCAGCAGCGTACACTCGGAGGGTATGAATGGCTACACCTTC.

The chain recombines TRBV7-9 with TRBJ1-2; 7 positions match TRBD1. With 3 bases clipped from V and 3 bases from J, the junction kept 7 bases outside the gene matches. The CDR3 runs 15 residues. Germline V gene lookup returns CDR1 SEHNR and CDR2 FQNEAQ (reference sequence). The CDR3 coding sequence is TGTGCCAGCAGCTTCGAAGGGGGCAGGTACTATGGCTACACCTTC. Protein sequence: CASSFEGGRYYGYTF.

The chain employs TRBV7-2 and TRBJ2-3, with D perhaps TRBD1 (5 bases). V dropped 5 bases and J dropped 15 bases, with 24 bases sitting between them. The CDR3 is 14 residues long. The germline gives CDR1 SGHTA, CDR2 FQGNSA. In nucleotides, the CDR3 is TGTGCCAGCAGCCCGTCAACAGGTCCCGGAAAGCCCTATTTT. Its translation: CASSPSTGPGKPYF.

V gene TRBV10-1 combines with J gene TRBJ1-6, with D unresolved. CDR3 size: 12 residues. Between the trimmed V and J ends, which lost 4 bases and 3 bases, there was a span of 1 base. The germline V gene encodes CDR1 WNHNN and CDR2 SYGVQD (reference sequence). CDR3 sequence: CASSGYNSPLHF. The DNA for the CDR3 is TGCGCCAGCAGTGGCTATAATTCACCCCTCCACTTT.

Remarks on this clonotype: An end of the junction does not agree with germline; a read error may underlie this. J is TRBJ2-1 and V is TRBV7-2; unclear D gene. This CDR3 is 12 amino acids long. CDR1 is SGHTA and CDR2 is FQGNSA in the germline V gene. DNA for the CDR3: TGTGCCAGCACCTTTCAGCCAGATGAGCAGGTCTTC. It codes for CASTFQPDEQVF. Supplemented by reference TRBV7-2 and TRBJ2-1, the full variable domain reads GAGVSQSPSNKVTEKGKDVELRCDPISGHTALYWYRQSLGQGLEFLIYFQGNSAPDKSGLPSDRFSAERTGGSVSTLTIQRTQQEDSAVYLCASTFQPDEQVFGPGTRLTVL.

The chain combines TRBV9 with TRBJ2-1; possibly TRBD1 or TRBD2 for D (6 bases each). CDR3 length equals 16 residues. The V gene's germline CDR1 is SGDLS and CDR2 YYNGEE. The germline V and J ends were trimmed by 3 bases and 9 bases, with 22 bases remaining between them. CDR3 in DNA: TGTGCCAGCAGCGAGGGGGGAGAAACCGGTCATGTTGAGCAGTTCTTC. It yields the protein CASSEGGETGHVEQFF.

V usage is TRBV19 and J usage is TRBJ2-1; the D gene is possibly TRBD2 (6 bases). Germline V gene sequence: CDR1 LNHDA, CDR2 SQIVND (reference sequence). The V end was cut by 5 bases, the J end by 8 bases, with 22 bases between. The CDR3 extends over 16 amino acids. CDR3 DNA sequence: TGTGCCAGTAGTGGGCAAGGGACTGCTGGCAGCGATGAGCAGTTCTTC. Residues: CASSGQGTAGSDEQFF.

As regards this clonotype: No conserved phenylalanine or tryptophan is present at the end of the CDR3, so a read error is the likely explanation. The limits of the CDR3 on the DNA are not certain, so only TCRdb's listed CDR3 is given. The CDR3 loop reads CASSFAGVHEPLY. The chain employs TRBV7-8 and TRBJ2-1; TRBD2 was called by the table and not checked on the DNA. Germline CDR1 SGHVS, CDR2 FQNEAQ. Including both end residues, the CDR3 is 13 amino acids long.

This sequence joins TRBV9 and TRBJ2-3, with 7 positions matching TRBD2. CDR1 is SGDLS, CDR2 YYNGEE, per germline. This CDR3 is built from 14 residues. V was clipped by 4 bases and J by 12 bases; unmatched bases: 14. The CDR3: CASSPAGTDETQYF. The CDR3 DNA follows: TGTGCCAGCAGCCCAGCGGGAACGGACGAAACCCAGTATTTT.

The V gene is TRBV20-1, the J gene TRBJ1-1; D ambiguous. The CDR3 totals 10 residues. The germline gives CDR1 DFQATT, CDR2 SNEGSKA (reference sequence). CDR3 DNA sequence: TGCAGCGCCCGGCGCATTGCAGCTTTCTTT. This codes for CSARRIAAFF.

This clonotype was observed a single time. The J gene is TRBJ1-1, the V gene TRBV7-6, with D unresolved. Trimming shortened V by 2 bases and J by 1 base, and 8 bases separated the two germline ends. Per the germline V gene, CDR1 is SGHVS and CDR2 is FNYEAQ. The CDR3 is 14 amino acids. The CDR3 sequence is CASSLLAENTEAFF. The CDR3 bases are TGTGCCAGCAGCTTACTGGCCGAGAACACTGAAGCTTTCTTT.

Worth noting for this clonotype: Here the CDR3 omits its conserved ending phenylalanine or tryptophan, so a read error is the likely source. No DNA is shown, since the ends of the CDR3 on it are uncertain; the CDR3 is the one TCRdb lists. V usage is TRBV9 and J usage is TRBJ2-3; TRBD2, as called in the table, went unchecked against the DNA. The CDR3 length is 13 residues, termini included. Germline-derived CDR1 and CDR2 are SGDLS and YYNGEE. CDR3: CASGEAGNNPHFV.

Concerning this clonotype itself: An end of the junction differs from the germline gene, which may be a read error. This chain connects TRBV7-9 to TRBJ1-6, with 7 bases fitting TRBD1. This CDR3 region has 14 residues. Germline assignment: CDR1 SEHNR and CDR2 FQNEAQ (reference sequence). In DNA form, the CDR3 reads TGTGCCAGCAGCTCGGAGGGGGCGTGGGCACCCCCCCACTTT. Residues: CASSSEGAWAPPHF.

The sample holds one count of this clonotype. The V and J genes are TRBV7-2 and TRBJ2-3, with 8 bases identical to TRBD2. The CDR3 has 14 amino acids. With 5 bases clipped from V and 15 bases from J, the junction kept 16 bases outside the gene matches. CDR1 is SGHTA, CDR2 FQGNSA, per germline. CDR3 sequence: CASSGAGGPHSFYF. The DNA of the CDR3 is TGTGCCAGCAGCGGGGCGGGAGGTCCCCATTCGTTCTATTTT.

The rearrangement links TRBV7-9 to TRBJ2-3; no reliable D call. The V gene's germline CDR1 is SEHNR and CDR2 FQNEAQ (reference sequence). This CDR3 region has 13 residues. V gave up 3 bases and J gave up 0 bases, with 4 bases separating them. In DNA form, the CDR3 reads TGTGCCAGCAGCTTTCAAAGCACAGATACGCAGTATTTT. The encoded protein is CASSFQSTDTQYF.

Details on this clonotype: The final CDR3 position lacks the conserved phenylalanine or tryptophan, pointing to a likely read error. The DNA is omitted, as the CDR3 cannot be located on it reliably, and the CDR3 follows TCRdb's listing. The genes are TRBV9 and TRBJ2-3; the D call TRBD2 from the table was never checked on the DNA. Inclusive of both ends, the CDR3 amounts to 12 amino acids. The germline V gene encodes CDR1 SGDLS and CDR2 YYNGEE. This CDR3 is CASSLWTDGRYV.

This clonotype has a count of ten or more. The DNA of the CDR3 is TGTGCCAGCAGTTTTTCACAGGGGGCTGTCACCGGGGAGCTGTTTTTT. Its protein is CASSFSQGAVTGELFF. The V gene is TRBV12-3 or TRBV12-4, the J gene TRBJ2-2; 9 nucleotides align to TRBD1. This CDR3 is 16 amino acids long. Trimming removed 3 bases from V and 4 bases from J; junction bases left unmatched: 6.

DNA for the CDR3: TGTGGCAGTGAAGCAGGGGACACCGGGGAGCTGTTTTTT. Translating gives CGSEAGDTGELFF. V and J are TRBV24-1 and TRBJ2-2, with D perhaps matching TRBD1 (6 bases). Germline CDR1 is KGHDR and CDR2 is SFDVKD. This CDR3 has 13 amino acids.